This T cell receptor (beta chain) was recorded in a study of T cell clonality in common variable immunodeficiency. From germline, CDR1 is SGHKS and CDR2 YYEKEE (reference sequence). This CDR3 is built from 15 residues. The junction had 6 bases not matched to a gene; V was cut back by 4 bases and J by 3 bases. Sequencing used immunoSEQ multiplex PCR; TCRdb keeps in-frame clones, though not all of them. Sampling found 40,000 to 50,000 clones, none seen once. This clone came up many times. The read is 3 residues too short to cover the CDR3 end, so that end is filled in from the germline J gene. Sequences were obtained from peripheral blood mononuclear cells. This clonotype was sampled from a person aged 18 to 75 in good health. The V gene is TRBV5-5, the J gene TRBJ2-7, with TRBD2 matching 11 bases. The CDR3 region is CASSLTSGDIYEQYF. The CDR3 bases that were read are TGTGCCAGCAGCCTGACTAGCGGGGATATCTACGAG.